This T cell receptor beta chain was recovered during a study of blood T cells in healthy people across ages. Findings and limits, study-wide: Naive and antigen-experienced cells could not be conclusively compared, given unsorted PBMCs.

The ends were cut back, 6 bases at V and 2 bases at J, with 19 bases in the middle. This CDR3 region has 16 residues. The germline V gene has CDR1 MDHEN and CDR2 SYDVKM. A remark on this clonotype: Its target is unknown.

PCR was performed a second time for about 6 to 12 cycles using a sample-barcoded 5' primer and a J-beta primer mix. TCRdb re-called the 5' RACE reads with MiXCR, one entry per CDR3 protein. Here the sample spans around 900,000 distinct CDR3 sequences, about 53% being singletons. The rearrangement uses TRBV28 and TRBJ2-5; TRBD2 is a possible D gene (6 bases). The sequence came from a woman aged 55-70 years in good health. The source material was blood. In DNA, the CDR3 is TGTGCCAGCAGACACTCCGGAGGGCGGGCACAAGAGACCCAGTACTTC. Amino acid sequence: CASRHSGGRAQETQYF.